This TCR beta chain was sequenced for a study of molecular identifiers for immune sequencing clone quantification. Based on a CD8+CD4-CCR7+CD45RA+ profile, naive CD8 T cells were sorted. Via MiXCR, TCRdb re-called the PCR reads, giving one row per CDR3 protein. Here the sample spans around 470,000 distinct CDR3 sequences, less than 30% being singletons. CDR3 length: 13 amino acids. V dropped 4 bases and J dropped 5 bases, with 11 bases sitting between them. CDR1 is SGHTA and CDR2 is FQGNSA in the germline V gene. The rearrangement links TRBV7-2 to TRBJ1-1; D gene ambiguous. Input material: naive CD8+ T cells from blood, with Jurkat cell RNA spiked in. Subset meaning: FACS-sorted CD8+CD4-CCR7+CD45RA+ naive T cells. This TCR was recovered from a human donor in good health. Some libraries in this study had Jurkat cell RNA spiked in. CDR3 sequence reads: CASSSLGATEAFF. The CDR3, as DNA: TGTGCCAGCAGCTCTCTGGGAGCGACTGAAGCTTTCTTT. The full variable domain, rest sourced from reference TRBV7-2 and TRBJ1-1, is GAGVSQSPSNKVTEKGKDVELRCDPISGHTALYWYRQSLGQGLEFLIYFQGNSAPDKSGLPSDRFSAERTGGSVSTLTIQRTQQEDSAVYLCASSSLGATEAFFGQGTRLTVV.